Shown below are 10 T cell receptor beta chains from a single sample sequenced in a study of cytomegalovirus exposure and HLA in healthy donors. PCR employed 60 Vbeta and 13 Jbeta primers. Sequencing was performed with immunoSEQ multiplex PCR; in TCRdb, only in-frame clones are kept and a portion is missing. The data contain 85,000 to 120,000 clones, 50% to 70% of them singletons. The source material was PBMCs. The receptors derive from a human donor in good health.

This chain uses TRBV7-8 with TRBJ1-2; possible D gene TRBD1, 5 bases. V was pared by 2 bases and J by 5 bases, with 15 bases between. The CDR3 length is 15 residues. CDR1 and CDR2 from the germline V gene are SGHVS and FQNEAQ. In DNA form, the CDR3 reads TGTGCCAGCAGCTTAAGGGTACAGGACCTATATGGCTACACCTTC. It encodes CASSLRVQDLYGYTF. Variable domain in full (rest from reference TRBV7-8 and TRBJ1-2): GAGVSQSPRYKVAKRGQDVALRCDPISGHVSLFWYQQALGQGPEFLTYFQNEAQLDKSGLPSDRFFAERPEGSVSTLKIQRTQQEDSAVYLCASSLRVQDLYGYTFGSGTRLTVV.

The chain uses TRBV11-2 and TRBJ2-7; perhaps TRBD2 as D (6 bases). The CDR3 consists of 14 residues. Trimming left V 3 bases short and J 3 bases short, with 12 bases between. Germline lookup yields CDR1 SGHAT and CDR2 FQNNGV. The CDR3 DNA follows: TGTGCCAGCAGCTTTAGGGACTTGATCTACGAGCAGTACTTC. Its protein product is CASSFRDLIYEQYF.

The chain uses TRBV2 and TRBJ2-7, with 11 bases fitting TRBD2. Germline-derived CDR1 and CDR2 are SNHLY and FYNNEI. V gave up 2 bases and J gave up 5 bases; unmatched junction bases: 5. The CDR3 consists of 15 residues. The CDR3 loop is CASSEPGTSGNEQYF. The CDR3 DNA follows: TGTGCCAGCAGTGAACCCGGGACTAGCGGCAACGAGCAGTACTTC.

This sequence joins TRBV6-4 and TRBJ2-2; possible D gene TRBD1, 5 bases. The CDR3 contains 15 residues. V was pared by 5 bases and J by 6 bases, with 16 bases between. Germline-derived CDR1 and CDR2 are MRHNA and SNTAGT. The CDR3 DNA follows: TGTGCCAGCAGTCCAACTCAGGGCTCCGCCGGGGAGCTGTTTTTT. Translating gives CASSPTQGSAGELFF.

The chain links TRBV4-1 to TRBJ2-7; 8 bases match TRBD2. With 0 bases clipped from V and 1 base from J, the junction kept 8 bases outside the gene matches. Per germline, CDR1 MGHRA and CDR2 YSYEKL. The CDR3 sequence is 17 residues long. CDR3 loop: CASSQDRGASGSYEQYF. As DNA, the CDR3 is TGCGCCAGCAGCCAAGATAGGGGGGCTAGCGGGTCCTACGAGCAGTACTTC.

V is TRBV19 and J is TRBJ1-5, with D possibly TRBD1 on 5 matching bases. With 3 bases removed from V and 2 bases from J, the gap between germline ends came to 20 bases. The CDR3 extends over 18 amino acids. The V gene's germline CDR1 is LNHDA and CDR2 SQIVND (reference sequence). Written as DNA, the CDR3 is TGTGCCAGTAGTATCGGGGGTGGGTTGGGGGTGGGCAATCAGCCCCAGCATTTT. Protein: CASSIGGGLGVGNQPQHF.

CDR3 loop: CASSQGLAVSTDTQYF. For the CDR3, the DNA is TGCGCCAGCAGCCAGGGACTAGCTGTTAGCACAGATACGCAGTATTTT. V and J are TRBV5-1 and TRBJ2-3, with 9 bases fitting TRBD2. With 4 bases clipped from V and 0 bases from J, the junction kept 6 bases outside the gene matches. CDR1 is SGHRS and CDR2 is YFSETQ in the germline V gene. This CDR3 contains 16 residues.

This clone has just a few counts. This chain connects TRBV10-3 to TRBJ2-2; TRBD2 is a possible D gene (6 bases). Trimming stripped 0 bases from V and 5 bases from J, with 13 bases between. The CDR3 contains 16 residues. The V gene's germline CDR1 is ENHRY and CDR2 SYGVKD. The CDR3 reads CAISESRGWGTGELFF. Here the CDR3 DNA reads TGTGCCATCAGTGAGTCGCGGGGATGGGGTACCGGGGAGCTGTTTTTT.

The chain combines TRBV5-1 with TRBJ1-1; a possible D gene is TRBD1 (5 bases). CDR1 is SGHRS and CDR2 is YFSETQ in the germline V gene. With 0 bases removed from V and 0 bases from J, the gap between germline ends came to 15 bases. CDR3 length: 17 residues. In DNA form, the CDR3 reads TGCGCCAGCAGCTTGGGGCCAGTTAGGGGCATGAACACTGAAGCTTTCTTT. Translated, it gives CASSLGPVRGMNTEAFF.

This rearrangement joins TRBV19 to TRBJ2-2, with D unclear. Trimming pared 6 bases from V and 0 bases from J, leaving 8 bases between. The CDR3 contains 14 residues. Germline CDR1 is LNHDA and CDR2 is SQIVND (reference sequence). The DNA of the CDR3 is TGTGCCAGTAGCCCCGACACGAACACCGGGGAGCTGTTTTTT. Residues: CASSPDTNTGELFF.